This passage covers 32 T cell receptor beta chains from one sample sequenced in a study of T cell changes during pregnancy in multiple sclerosis. Assay: immunoSEQ multiplex PCR; the TCRdb copy retains only in-frame clones and omits some. The profile shows about 60,000 clones, around 96% of them singletons. This specimen consisted of CD8+ T cells from peripheral blood mononuclear cells, obtained after pregnancy. These TCRs come from a female donor with multiple sclerosis, enrolled in a pregnancy study.

The genes are TRBV27 and TRBJ2-1, with D perhaps matching TRBD2 (7 bases). The germline CDR1 and CDR2 sequences are MNHEY and SMNVEV (reference sequence). Trimming shortened V by 6 bases and J by 4 bases, and 16 bases separated the two germline ends. The CDR3 has 15 amino acids. The CDR3 region has the DNA TGTGCCAGCAGGAGGGAGGGGGGACCATACAATGAGCAGTTCTTC. Translated, it gives CASRREGGPYNEQFF.

CDR3 bases: TGTGCCAGCAGCGGCCGGGGTAACACTGAAGCTTTCTTT. This gives the protein CASSGRGNTEAFF. This chain links TRBV9 with TRBJ1-1; D unresolved. Germline CDR1 SGDLS, CDR2 YYNGEE. Trimming left V 3 bases short and J 2 bases short, with 8 bases between. The CDR3 totals 13 residues.

The chain recombines TRBV12-1 with TRBJ2-7; TRBD1, the table's D call, was not compared with the DNA. TRBV12-1 is a recognized pseudogene. The CDR3 sequence is 13 residues long. The CDR3 is CARTKQGAREQYF. CDR3 DNA sequence: TGTGCCAGGACTAAACAGGGGGCTCGGGAGCAGTACTTC.

The chain combines TRBV25-1 with TRBJ2-2; 8 nucleotides agree with TRBD2. Germline V gives CDR1 MGHDK, CDR2 SYGVNS. The length of the CDR3 is 16 residues. Trimming took 3 bases from V and 0 from J; bases not matched to a gene: 3. CDR3 sequence: CASSDGAGANTGELFF. The CDR3 region has the DNA TGTGCCAGCAGTGATGGAGCGGGAGCGAACACCGGGGAGCTGTTTTTT.

The chain is built from TRBV5-1 and TRBJ2-1; 13 positions match TRBD2. CDR3 length: 16 residues. CDR1 and CDR2 (germline): SGHRS, YFSETQ. Trimming at V came to 4 bases and at J to 5 bases, leaving 6 bases not matched to a gene. The CDR3 reads CASSPYGTSGNNEQFF. CDR3 nucleotides: TGCGCCAGCAGCCCCTACGGGACTAGCGGGAACAATGAGCAGTTCTTC.

This chain joins TRBV7-9 and TRBJ2-7; D remains ambiguous. The germline CDR1 and CDR2 sequences are SEHNR and FQNEAQ (reference sequence). The CDR3 has 13 amino acids. V lost 4 bases to trimming and J lost 5 bases, with 12 bases between them. CDR3 coding DNA: TGTGCCAGCAGCTCGAGAGTTATGCACGAGCAGTACTTC. Translation gives CASSSRVMHEQYF.

V is TRBV27 and J is TRBJ2-7, with TRBD2 matching over 7 bases. CDR1 and CDR2 from the germline V gene are MNHEY and SMNVEV (reference sequence). CDR3 length equals 14 residues. Trimming cost V 3 bases and J 0 bases; bases outside gene matches: 2. For the CDR3, the DNA is TGTGCCAGCAGTTTCGGCGGGAGCTCCTACGAGCAGTACTTC. It translates to CASSFGGSSYEQYF.

CDR3 DNA sequence: TGTGCCAGCAGCCAGGGCCCGAACACTGAAGCTTTCTTT. It specifies CASSQGPNTEAFF. V gene TRBV6-6 combines with J gene TRBJ1-1; the D gene is possibly TRBD1 (5 bases). Trimming shortened V by 6 bases and J by 1 base, and 9 bases separated the two germline ends. From germline, CDR1 is MNHNY and CDR2 SVGAGI (reference sequence). This CDR3 contains 13 residues.

The chain links TRBV19 to TRBJ1-5; the match to TRBD1 covers 9 bases. After removal of 8 bases from V and 5 bases from J, the junction contained 7 bases not matched to a gene. CDR1 and CDR2 from the germline V gene are LNHDA and SQIVND (reference sequence). The CDR3 loop spans 14 amino acids. The CDR3: CASERDRDHQPQHF. In nucleotides, the CDR3 is TGTGCCAGTGAACGGGACAGGGACCATCAGCCCCAGCATTTT.

The chain recombines TRBV5-6 with TRBJ2-7; 9 bases fit TRBD2. There are 14 residues in the CDR3. With 4 bases clipped from V and 3 bases from J, the junction kept 5 bases outside the gene matches. Per the germline V gene, CDR1 is SGHDT and CDR2 is YYEEEE. The CDR3 sequence: CASSNGLAHYEQYF. The CDR3 DNA sequence: TGTGCCAGCAGCAATGGACTAGCGCACTACGAGCAGTACTTC.

The chain combines TRBV7-6 with TRBJ2-1; D may be TRBD2 (5 bases). The CDR3 extends over 16 amino acids. Germline CDR1 and CDR2: SGHVS and FNYEAQ. Trimming took off 2 bases at V and 10 bases at J, with 21 bases between the two ends. CDR3 amino acids: CASSLTRGGSKSEQFF. The CDR3, as DNA: TGTGCCAGCAGCTTAACCCGTGGTGGGAGTAAAAGCGAGCAGTTCTTC.

The V gene is TRBV6-6, the J gene TRBJ2-1; tentatively, D is TRBD1 (6 bases). The CDR3 sequence is 14 residues long. V lost 4 bases and J 4 bases, leaving 11 bases between the germline ends. Per the germline V gene, CDR1 is MNHNY and CDR2 is SVGAGI (reference sequence). Written as DNA, the CDR3 is TGTGCCAGCAGTTTGGGGGCCAGTTACAATGAGCAGTTCTTC. It yields the protein CASSLGASYNEQFF.

The chain is built from TRBV27 and TRBJ2-1, with a tentative D call TRBD2 (5 bases). V lost 6 bases and J lost 5, with 23 bases in between. This CDR3 is 17 amino acids long. Germline V gives CDR1 MNHEY, CDR2 SMNVEV (reference sequence). DNA for the CDR3: TGTGCCAGCAGACCCTCTACGAGGGCCGGGAACCACAATGAGCAGTTCTTC. Translated, it gives CASRPSTRAGNHNEQFF.

This rearrangement joins TRBV7-9 to TRBJ2-7, with TRBD2 as a possible D gene (6 bases). Germline V gene lookup returns CDR1 SEHNR and CDR2 FQNEAQ (reference sequence). The CDR3 contains 14 residues. With 3 bases removed from V and 4 bases from J, the gap between germline ends came to 13 bases. The CDR3 loop reads CASSLGAGGYEQYF. CDR3 sequence (DNA): TGTGCCAGCAGCTTGGGAGCGGGTGGGTACGAGCAGTACTTC.

This clone was observed a few times. V usage is TRBV27 and J usage is TRBJ1-2; tentative D call: TRBD1 (5 bases). This CDR3 is 14 amino acids long. V was cut by 2 bases and J by 7 bases, with 14 bases left in between. Germline values: CDR1 MNHEY, CDR2 SMNVEV (reference sequence). CDR3 region: CASSLGAVGGGYTF. The CDR3 nucleotides read TGTGCCAGCAGTTTAGGGGCAGTGGGTGGTGGCTACACCTTC.

This chain links TRBV4-1 with TRBJ2-1, with unresolved D. V was cut by 3 bases and J by 7 bases, with 16 bases left in between. Germline loops: CDR1 MGHRA, CDR2 YSYEKL. CDR3 length: 15 amino acids. The CDR3 nucleotides are TGCGCCAGCAGCCAGGCAACAAATACACCGAATGAGCAGTTCTTC. The encoded protein is CASSQATNTPNEQFF.

Concerning this clone: The junction departs from germline at one end; a sequencing error may be responsible. This chain joins TRBV7-7 and TRBJ2-2, with TRBD1 identical over 7 bases. The CDR3 length is 13 residues. Looked up from germline, CDR1 is SSHAT and CDR2 is FNYEAQ (reference sequence). CDR3 in DNA: TGTGCTAGCAGCAACAGGGGTGGCGGGGAGCTGTTTTTT. Residues: CASSNRGGGELFF.

The rearrangement uses TRBV27 and TRBJ2-7, with a possible D match to TRBD1 (6 bases). Trimming left V 4 bases short and J 3 bases short, with 16 bases between. The CDR3 covers 15 residues. CDR1 MNHEY and CDR2 SMNVEV come from the germline V gene (reference sequence). The CDR3 sequence is CASSSTGSRLYEQYF. The CDR3 region has the DNA TGTGCCAGCAGTTCAACAGGGTCGCGGCTCTACGAGCAGTACTTC.

The gene calls are TRBV30 and TRBJ2-1, with D possibly being TRBD2 (6 bases). From germline, CDR1 is GTSNPN and CDR2 SVGIG (reference sequence). The V and J ends lost 3 bases and 1 base respectively, with 13 bases between them. The CDR3 runs 15 residues. Written as DNA, the CDR3 is TGTGCCTGGAGCCCACTAGCCCGGTCCTACAATGAGCAGTTCTTC. As protein: CAWSPLARSYNEQFF.

V and J are TRBV28 and TRBJ1-3, with D perhaps TRBD1 (5 bases). Looked up from germline, CDR1 is MDHEN and CDR2 is SYDVKM. V lost 6 bases and J 6 bases, leaving 12 bases between the germline ends. The CDR3 spans 13 residues. This CDR3 is CASRGDSKNTIYF. CDR3 DNA sequence: TGTGCCAGCAGAGGAGACAGTAAAAACACCATATATTTT. Using reference TRBV28 and TRBJ1-3 for the parts outside the CDR3, the full variable domain is DVKVTQSSRYLVKRTGEKVFLECVQDMDHENMFWYRQDPGLGLRLIYFSYDVKMKEKGDIPEGYSVSREKKERFSLILESASTNQTSMYLCASRGDSKNTIYFGEGSWLTVV.

This sequence joins TRBV28 and TRBJ2-7; TRBD2 is a possible D gene (6 bases). The CDR3 sequence is 15 residues long. V lost 2 bases and J lost 5, with 16 bases in between. Germline-derived CDR1 and CDR2 are MDHEN and SYDVKM. CDR3 protein: CASSLTAGKFHEQYF. In nucleotides, the CDR3 is TGTGCCAGCAGTTTAACGGCGGGAAAGTTCCACGAGCAGTACTTC.

The V call is TRBV5-6, the J call TRBJ1-1; TRBD1 matches at 9 bases. After removal of 0 bases from V and 4 bases from J, the junction contained 7 bases not matched to a gene. This CDR3 has 16 residues. In germline, CDR1 is SGHDT, CDR2 YYEEEE. CDR3 in amino acids: CASSLGYRGPSTEAFF. In nucleotides, the CDR3 is TGTGCCAGCAGCTTGGGCTACAGGGGGCCCAGCACTGAAGCTTTCTTT.

This rearrangement joins TRBV7-9 to TRBJ2-7, with 8 bases matching TRBD2. With 4 bases clipped from V and 3 bases from J, the junction kept 5 bases outside the gene matches. The CDR3 contains 14 residues. In germline, CDR1 is SEHNR, CDR2 FQNEAQ (reference sequence). CDR3 protein: CASSWQLADYEQYF. CDR3 nucleotide sequence: TGTGCCAGCAGCTGGCAACTAGCGGACTACGAGCAGTACTTC.

As to this clone: Other DNA sequences within the sample encode an identical CDR3. The chain carries TRBV29-1 and TRBJ2-6, with D maybe TRBD2 (5 bases). This CDR3 has 14 amino acids. Germline V gene lookup returns CDR1 SQVTM and CDR2 ANQGSEA. Between the trimmed V and J ends, which lost 6 bases and 1 base, there was a span of 10 bases. CDR3 sequence: CSVLTGSGANVLTF. In DNA form, the CDR3 reads TGCAGCGTACTCACGGGGTCTGGGGCCAACGTCCTGACTTTC.

V usage is TRBV5-4 and J usage is TRBJ1-2; 9 bases line up with TRBD1. The CDR3 totals 14 residues. Trimming took 4 bases from V and 8 from J; bases not matched to a gene: 9. Germline V lookup: CDR1 SGHNT, CDR2 YYREEE (reference sequence). CDR3 protein: CASSGPGQGEGYTF. For the CDR3, the DNA is TGTGCCAGCAGCGGACCGGGACAGGGAGAAGGCTACACCTTC. Full variable domain (outside the CDR3, taken from reference TRBV5-4 and TRBJ1-2): ETGVTQSPTHLIKTRGQQVTLRCSSQSGHNTVSWYQQALGQGPQFIFQYYREEENGRGNFPPRFSGLQFPNYSSELNVNALELDDSALYLCASSGPGQGEGYTFGSGTRLTVV.

V usage is TRBV5-1 and J usage is TRBJ2-7; 7 bases align to TRBD1. The CDR3 consists of 13 residues. V dropped 4 bases and J dropped 3; count of bases not matched to a gene: 4. CDR1 and CDR2 from the germline V gene are SGHRS and YFSETQ. The CDR3 DNA reads as TGCGCCAGCAGCAACAGGGGAAACTACGAGCAGTACTTC. Protein: CASSNRGNYEQYF.

The chain uses TRBV11-2 and TRBJ2-3, with D unresolved. The germline V gene encodes CDR1 SGHAT and CDR2 FQNNGV. The CDR3 is 17 residues long. Trimming took 3 bases from V and 1 from J, leaving 17 bases between them. CDR3 DNA sequence: TGTGCCAGCAGCTTCCGTGGGCCGCCACTGGGCACAGATACGCAGTATTTT. Amino acids: CASSFRGPPLGTDTQYF. Full variable domain (remainder filled in from reference TRBV11-2 and TRBJ2-3): EAGVAQSPRYKIIEKRQSVAFWCNPISGHATLYWYQQILGQGPKLLIQFQNNGVVDDSQLPKDRFSAERLKGVDSTLKIQPAKLEDSAVYLCASSFRGPPLGTDTQYFGPGTRLTVL.

The CDR3 bases are TGTGCCAGCAGTTTATCGGCGGGGACTCACGAGCAGTACTTC. Protein sequence: CASSLSAGTHEQYF. This chain connects TRBV27 to TRBJ2-7; a possible D gene is TRBD2 (6 bases). The ends were cut back, 0 bases at V and 5 bases at J, with 11 bases in the middle. This CDR3 region has 14 residues. Germline lookup yields CDR1 MNHEY and CDR2 SMNVEV (reference sequence).

The chain is built from TRBV7-2 and TRBJ2-3, with D unclear. CDR3 length: 12 residues. The germline gives CDR1 SGHTA, CDR2 FQGNSA. With 2 bases removed from V and 4 bases from J, the gap between germline ends came to 4 bases. In nucleotides, the CDR3 is TGTGCCAGCAGCTTACGTCCAGATACGCAGTATTTT. Translation gives CASSLRPDTQYF.

CDR3 nucleotides: TGTGCCAGCGGGGGGGGGCTGAAGCCCCAGCATTTT. Its translation: CASGGGLKPQHF. V and J are TRBV9 and TRBJ1-5; TRBD1 might be the D (6 bases). V was cut by 7 bases and J by 8 bases, with 13 bases left in between. This CDR3 is 12 amino acids long. Germline CDR1 is SGDLS and CDR2 is YYNGEE.

V gene TRBV29-1 combines with J gene TRBJ2-5, with TRBD2 matching 9 bases. Germline lookup yields CDR1 SQVTM and CDR2 ANQGSEA. The V segment lost 7 bases and the J segment 3 bases; nucleotides outside the gene matches: 18. This CDR3 region has 17 residues. The CDR3 is CSARVVREGGWEETQYF. The DNA of the CDR3 is TGCAGCGCCCGCGTGGTGCGGGAGGGCGGCTGGGAAGAGACCCAGTACTTC.

The rearrangement uses TRBV6-5 and TRBJ2-7; no reliable D call. V gave up 5 bases and J gave up 3 bases, with 14 bases separating them. CDR1 is MNHEY, CDR2 SVGAGI, per germline. The CDR3 runs 14 residues. CDR3 sequence: CASSPFEALYEQYF. The DNA for the CDR3 is TGTGCCAGCAGTCCCTTCGAGGCGCTCTACGAGCAGTACTTC.